This T cell receptor beta chain was identified in a study of CD8+ T cells in alopecia areata. Study results and limitations: On tofacitinib, scalp and blood still held many of the expanded lesional clones. Compared with mice, patients displayed less clear TCR sharing, possibly for HLA-related reasons.

Extraction and reverse transcription of RNA yielded cDNA as the sequencing template. Libraries were prepared by immunoSEQ multiplex PCR; TCRdb keeps only in-frame clonotypes and omits some of them. Of roughly 180,000 clones in the sample, roughly 53% were seen once. Trimming shortened V by 3 bases and J by 4 bases, and 8 bases separated the two germline ends. The CDR3 contains 12 residues. Germline V gives CDR1 SGHRS, CDR2 YFSETQ. Details on this clone: The antigen is not known.

Regarding treatment: oral pan-JAK inhibitor, 5-10 mg twice daily. In alopecia areata patients, both lesional scalp punch biopsies and peripheral blood were collected. The chain employs TRBV5-1 and TRBJ2-7; D is possibly TRBD2 (6 bases). The clonotype was recovered from a human donor with alopecia areata. This material consisted of CD8+ T cells sorted from blood, taken at week 24, from a patient treated with tofacitinib. Written as DNA, the CDR3 is TGCGCCAGCAGCTACGCGGGGTACGAGCAGTACTTC. This encodes CASSYAGYEQYF.